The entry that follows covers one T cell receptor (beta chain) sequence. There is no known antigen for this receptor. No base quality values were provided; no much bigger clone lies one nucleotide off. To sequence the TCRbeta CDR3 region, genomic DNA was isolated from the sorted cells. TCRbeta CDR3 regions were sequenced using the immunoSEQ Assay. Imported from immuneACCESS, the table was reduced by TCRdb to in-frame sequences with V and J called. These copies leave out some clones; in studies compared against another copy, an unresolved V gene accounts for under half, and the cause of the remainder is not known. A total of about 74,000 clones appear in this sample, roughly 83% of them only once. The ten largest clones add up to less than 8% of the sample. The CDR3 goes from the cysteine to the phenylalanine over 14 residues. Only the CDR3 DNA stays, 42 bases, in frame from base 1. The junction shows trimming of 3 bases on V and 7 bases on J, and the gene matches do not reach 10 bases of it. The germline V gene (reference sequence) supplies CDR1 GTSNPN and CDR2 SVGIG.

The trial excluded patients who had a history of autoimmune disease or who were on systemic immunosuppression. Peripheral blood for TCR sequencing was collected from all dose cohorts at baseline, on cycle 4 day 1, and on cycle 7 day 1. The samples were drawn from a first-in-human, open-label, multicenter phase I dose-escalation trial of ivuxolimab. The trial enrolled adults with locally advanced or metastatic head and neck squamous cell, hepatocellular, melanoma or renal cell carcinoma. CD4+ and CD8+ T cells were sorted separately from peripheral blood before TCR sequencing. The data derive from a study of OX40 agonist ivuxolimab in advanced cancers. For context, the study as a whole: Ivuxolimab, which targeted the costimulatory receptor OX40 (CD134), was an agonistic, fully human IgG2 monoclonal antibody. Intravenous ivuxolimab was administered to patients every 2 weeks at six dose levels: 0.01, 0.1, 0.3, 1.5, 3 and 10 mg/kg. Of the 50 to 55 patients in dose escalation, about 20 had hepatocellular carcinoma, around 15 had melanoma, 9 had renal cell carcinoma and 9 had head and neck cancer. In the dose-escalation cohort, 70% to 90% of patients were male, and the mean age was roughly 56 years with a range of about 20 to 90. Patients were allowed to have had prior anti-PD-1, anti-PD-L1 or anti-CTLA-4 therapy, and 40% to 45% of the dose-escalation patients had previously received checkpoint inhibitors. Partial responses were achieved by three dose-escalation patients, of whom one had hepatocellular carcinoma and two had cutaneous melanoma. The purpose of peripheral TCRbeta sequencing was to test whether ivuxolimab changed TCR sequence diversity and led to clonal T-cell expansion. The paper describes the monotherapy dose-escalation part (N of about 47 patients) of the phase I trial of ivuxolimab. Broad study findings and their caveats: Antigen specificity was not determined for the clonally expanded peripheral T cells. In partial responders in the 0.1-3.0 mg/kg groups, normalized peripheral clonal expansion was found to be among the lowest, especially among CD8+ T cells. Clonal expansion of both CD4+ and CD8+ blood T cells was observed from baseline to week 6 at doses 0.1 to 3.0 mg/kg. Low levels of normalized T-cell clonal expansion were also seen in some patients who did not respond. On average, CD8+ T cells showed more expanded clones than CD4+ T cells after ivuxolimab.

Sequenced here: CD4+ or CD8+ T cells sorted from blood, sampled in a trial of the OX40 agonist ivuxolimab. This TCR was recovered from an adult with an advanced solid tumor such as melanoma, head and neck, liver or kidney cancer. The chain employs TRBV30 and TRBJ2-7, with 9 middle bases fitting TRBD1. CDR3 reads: CAWRTTGGTDEQYF. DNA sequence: TGTGCCTGGAGAACGACAGGGGGAACGGATGAGCAGTACTTC.